The T cell receptor (beta chain) described here comes from a study of CD8 T cells in Susac syndrome. Study context: Sequenced Susac syndrome patients included roughly six with active disease and eight or nine who were in remission.

The CDR3 runs 13 residues. CDR1 is KGHSH and CDR2 is LQKENI in the germline V gene. The V and J ends lost 8 bases and 2 bases respectively, with 10 bases between them. Reverse transcription of about 0.5 to 1 ug RNA used random hexamers. A single record per CDR3 protein comes from TCRdb applying MiXCR to the immunoSEQ multiplex PCR reads. The sample contains about 90,000 distinct CDR3 sequences, around 96% of which appear only once. Comments on this clonotype: Its target is not known.

TCR beta sequences were obtained from blood CD8+ and CD4+ T cells. Negative isolation yielded CD8+ and CD4+ T cells; FACS enriched TEMRA cells. Overall study findings and caveats: Within total CD8+ repertoires, 15 to 20 Susac-specific public clones were found, and within CD8+ TEMRA repertoires, about 5.

V usage is TRBV18 and J usage is TRBJ1-3; D is unresolved. The TCR sequence derives from a human donor with Susac syndrome. What was sequenced was CD8+ T cells from PBMCs. Here the CDR3 DNA reads TGTGCCAGCGGCGCAAATGCTGGAAACACCATATATTTT. As protein: CASGANAGNTIYF.